Each of the 17 T cell receptor beta chains below was sequenced from the same sample in a study of T cell responses to AZD1222 COVID-19 vaccine. TCRdb's table, derived via immunoSEQ multiplex PCR, lists solely in-frame clones and lacks some. This table has 150,000 to 190,000 clones, 75% to 90% appearing once. Sequencing was performed on peripheral blood, taken 28 days after the second AZD1222 dose. The receptors were sampled from an adult who received the AZD1222 COVID-19 vaccine.

J is TRBJ1-5 and V is TRBV7-2, with TRBD1 matching 12 bases. Germline CDR1 and CDR2: SGHTA and FQGNSA. CDR3 length: 16 amino acids. J lost 3 bases, V lost 5 bases, and 5 bases had no gene match. This CDR3 reads CASSLGQGAFNQPQHF. The DNA for the CDR3 is TGTGCCAGCAGCCTGGGACAGGGGGCCTTCAATCAGCCCCAGCATTTT.

This chain uses TRBV5-6 with TRBJ2-1; tentatively, D is TRBD1 (5 bases). V was trimmed by 2 bases and J by 10 bases, leaving 13 bases between them. Per germline, CDR1 SGHDT and CDR2 YYEEEE. This CDR3 has 13 residues. The CDR3 DNA reads as TGTGCCAGCAGCTTAGGGGCGCCTCCGGAGCAGTTCTTC. Amino acids: CASSLGAPPEQFF.

The chain links TRBV19 to TRBJ2-2, with D possibly being TRBD1 or TRBD2 (7 bases each). This CDR3 comprises 16 residues. V lost 6 bases and J 0 bases, leaving 14 bases between the germline ends. Germline V lookup: CDR1 LNHDA, CDR2 SQIVND (reference sequence). CDR3 residues: CASSLRGGANTGELFF. Written as DNA, the CDR3 is TGTGCCAGTAGCCTCAGGGGGGGCGCGAACACCGGGGAGCTGTTTTTT.

V usage is TRBV11-2 and J usage is TRBJ2-5; D unclear. This CDR3 contains 16 residues. V was trimmed by 3 bases and J by 1 base, leaving 15 bases between them. Germline CDR1 and CDR2: SGHAT and FQNNGV. CDR3 bases: TGTGCCAGCAGCTTGGAACCCACGAGCCGCCAAGAGACCCAGTACTTC. Translating gives CASSLEPTSRQETQYF.

The chain employs TRBV19 and TRBJ2-3; D is ambiguous. V was cut by 5 bases and J by 1 base, with 10 bases left in between. The germline gives CDR1 LNHDA, CDR2 SQIVND (reference sequence). This CDR3 is 14 amino acids long. CDR3 sequence reads: CASSPIVRTDTQYF. The CDR3 region has the DNA TGTGCCAGTAGTCCCATAGTACGCACAGATACGCAGTATTTT.

The gene calls are TRBV4-3 and TRBJ1-3; D gene unclear. Germline V gene lookup returns CDR1 LGHNA and CDR2 YSLEER. The CDR3 loop spans 20 amino acids. V lost 1 base and J 3 bases, leaving 25 bases between the germline ends. The CDR3 sequence is CASSQAWSGPRWTFGNTIYF. The DNA for the CDR3 is TGCGCCAGCAGCCAAGCCTGGTCCGGGCCTCGGTGGACCTTTGGAAACACCATATATTTT.

The rearrangement links TRBV19 to TRBJ1-5; D is possibly TRBD1 (6 bases). The germline CDR1 and CDR2 sequences are LNHDA and SQIVND (reference sequence). The CDR3 is 15 amino acids. Between the trimmed V and J ends, which lost 3 bases and 2 bases, there was a span of 11 bases. The CDR3 here is CASSIRPGGNQPQHF. CDR3 DNA: TGTGCCAGTAGTATCCGCCCAGGGGGCAATCAGCCCCAGCATTTT.

The chain employs TRBV18 and TRBJ2-1; D gene ambiguous. The germline V gene encodes CDR1 KGHSH and CDR2 LQKENI. CDR3 length: 15 residues. V lost 1 base and J lost 4, with 11 bases in between. The CDR3 DNA follows: TGTGCCAGCTCACCACGTGCTCAACCTTACAATGAGCAGTTCTTC. Translation gives CASSPRAQPYNEQFF. Full variable domain (rest looked up from reference TRBV18 and TRBJ2-1): NAGVMQNPRHLVRRRGQEARLRCSPMKGHSHVYWYRQLPEEGLKFMVYLQKENIIDESGMPKERFSAEFPKEGPSILRIQQVVRGDSAAYFCASSPRAQPYNEQFFGPGTRLTVL.

The chain has TRBV19 and TRBJ2-3, with 9 bases that match TRBD1. This CDR3 has 16 amino acids. Trimming at V came to 3 bases and at J to 1 base, leaving 5 bases not matched to a gene. Germline V CDR1 and CDR2: LNHDA, SQIVND (reference sequence). This CDR3 reads CASSIRTGVGTDTQYF. In DNA, the CDR3 is TGTGCCAGTAGTATCCGGACAGGGGTAGGCACAGATACGCAGTATTTT.

This clone showed up just once. The gene calls are TRBV6-5 and TRBJ2-7, with 9 bases that match TRBD2. This CDR3 region has 15 residues. From germline, CDR1 is MNHEY and CDR2 SVGAGI. J was trimmed by 4 bases and V by 3 bases; bases with no gene match: 7. CDR3 region: CASSYFAGGPYEQYF. The CDR3 nucleotides are TGTGCCAGCAGTTATTTCGCGGGAGGGCCTTACGAGCAGTACTTC.

The chain recombines TRBV7-2 with TRBJ2-5, with a tentative D call TRBD2 (6 bases). V lost 0 bases, J lost 1 base, and 9 bases lay in between. The germline V gene encodes CDR1 SGHTA and CDR2 FQGNSA. CDR3 length: 15 residues. Here the CDR3 reads CASSLAPGLQETQYF. The CDR3 coding sequence is TGTGCCAGCAGCTTAGCCCCGGGACTCCAAGAGACCCAGTACTTC.

The chain uses TRBV7-6 and TRBJ2-2, with TRBD1 as a possible D gene (6 bases). CDR3 length: 15 residues. The germline gives CDR1 SGHVS, CDR2 FNYEAQ. V dropped 5 bases and J dropped 2 bases, with 12 bases sitting between them. The CDR3 region is CASSRDIPNTGELFF. In DNA, the CDR3 is TGTGCCAGCAGCAGGGACATTCCTAACACCGGGGAGCTGTTTTTT.

This chain uses TRBV4-3 with TRBJ2-7; TRBD2 agrees at 9 bases. The CDR3 loop spans 15 amino acids. Germline V gene lookup returns CDR1 LGHNA and CDR2 YSLEER. V shed 0 bases, J shed 6 bases, and the junction held 6 bases outside the gene matches. The CDR3, as DNA: TGCGCCAGCAGCCAAGATGCTAGCGGGATGGGCGAGCAGTACTTC. It encodes CASSQDASGMGEQYF.

This chain links TRBV18 with TRBJ2-1, with D possibly TRBD2 on 5 matching bases. Between the trimmed V and J ends, which lost 0 bases and 3 bases, there was a span of 6 bases. The CDR3 spans 14 residues. The germline gives CDR1 KGHSH, CDR2 LQKENI. CDR3 loop: CASSPPGVYNEQFF. DNA for the CDR3: TGTGCCAGCTCACCACCGGGAGTCTACAATGAGCAGTTCTTC.

This clone has just one count. The chain carries TRBV29-1 and TRBJ2-6; D possibly corresponds to TRBD2 (5 bases). The germline gives CDR1 SQVTM, CDR2 ANQGSEA. CDR3 size: 14 residues. Trimming left V 5 bases short and J 4 bases short, with 12 bases between. The CDR3 nucleotides read TGCAGCGTTAGTCCCTCGGGAGGGGCCAACGTCCTGACTTTC. It codes for CSVSPSGGANVLTF.

The chain employs TRBV28 and TRBJ2-1; D perhaps matches TRBD2 (6 bases). V was pared by 4 bases and J by 6 bases, with 19 bases between. CDR3 length: 16 residues. Germline CDR1 MDHEN, CDR2 SYDVKM. The chain's CDR3 is CASSYPVPSARNEQFF. The CDR3, as DNA: TGTGCCAGCAGTTATCCGGTCCCTAGCGCCCGCAATGAGCAGTTCTTC. Looking up the rest from reference TRBV28 and TRBJ2-1 gives the full variable domain: DVKVTQSSRYLVKRTGEKVFLECVQDMDHENMFWYRQDPGLGLRLIYFSYDVKMKEKGDIPEGYSVSREKKERFSLILESASTNQTSMYLCASSYPVPSARNEQFFGPGTRLTVL.

The rearrangement joins TRBV6-2 or TRBV6-3 to TRBJ2-6, with D possibly TRBD2 on 6 matching bases. V was trimmed by 2 bases and J by 0 bases, leaving 11 bases between them. Germline CDR1 is MNHEY and CDR2 is SVGEGT. The CDR3 totals 17 residues. As DNA, the CDR3 is TGTGCCAGCAGTTACGGTCAGGGAGGCTCTGGGGCCAACGTCCTGACTTTC. Protein: CASSYGQGGSGANVLTF.